This entry is about one T cell receptor beta chain. The antigen is not known. Sequenced by immunoSEQ multiplex PCR; TCRdb stores in-frame clones only, minus some. Of around 2.5 million clones listed, 93% are singletons. Germline CDR1 reads SGHNT; CDR2 reads YENEEA. Unmatched junction bases numbered 0, after V lost 1 base and J lost 3 bases. The CDR3 consists of 14 residues. This entry belongs to a study of shared clonotypes between healthy human individuals. Study context: Each donor's CD4 naive and CD4 memory cells filled three plates apiece, CD8 naive two, and CD8 memory one. Overall study findings and caveats: Estimated richness values were generally larger in naive subsets than in memory subsets. Clonotype sharing among donors likely depends on sequencing depth.

The V gene is TRBV11-3, the J gene TRBJ1-1; TRBD1 matches 9 bases. The sample was naive CD4+ T cells from PBMCs. The subset is: CD45RA+ positively selected. This TCR derives from a man younger than 35 in good health. Some clones in this sample may be carry-over from other donors' samples. The CDR3 loop reads CASSLGTGDTEAFF. The DNA of the CDR3 is TGTGCCAGCAGCTTAGGGACAGGGGACACTGAAGCTTTCTTT.